The 10 T cell receptor beta chains below were found in one sample sequenced in a study of blood T cell repertoires in COVID-19. Clones were read by immunoSEQ multiplex PCR, and TCRdb kept only the in-frame ones, dropping some. The repertoire holds 200,000 to 250,000 clones, with about nine tenths as singletons. The sample taken for sequencing was peripheral blood. These receptors were taken from a man in his fifties or sixties who had recovered from COVID-19.

This clone was counted a single time. The chain links TRBV6-5 to TRBJ1-2; D unclear. The V gene lost 2 bases and the J gene lost 2 bases, with 6 bases spanning the gap. CDR1 is MNHEY, CDR2 SVGAGI, per germline. The CDR3 is made up of 13 amino acids. The CDR3 DNA sequence: TGTGCCAGCAGTTACCAGTTAAACTATGGCTACACCTTC. Protein product: CASSYQLNYGYTF.

The chain uses TRBV6-1 and TRBJ1-1, with D possibly matching TRBD1 (5 bases). The CDR3 length is 15 residues. V dropped 1 base and J dropped 1 base, with 10 bases sitting between them. Germline V gene data show CDR1 as MNHNS and CDR2 as SASEGT. The CDR3: CASSEVRVPNTEAFF. The CDR3 DNA reads as TGTGCCAGCAGTGAAGTCAGGGTACCGAACACTGAAGCTTTCTTT.

The chain couples TRBV28 to TRBJ1-2; the match to TRBD1 covers 10 bases. V lost 6 bases and J lost 4; bases outside the gene matches: 8. Germline lookup yields CDR1 MDHEN and CDR2 SYDVKM. The CDR3 spans 15 residues. CDR3 coding DNA: TGTGCCAGCAGCCCATGGACAGGGGGTGTCTATGGCTACACCTTC. It is translated as CASSPWTGGVYGYTF.

The chain combines TRBV5-4 with TRBJ2-7; TRBD1 matches at 7 bases. This CDR3 has 14 residues. CDR1 is SGHNT, CDR2 YYREEE, per germline (reference sequence). Trimming removed 3 bases from V and 3 bases from J; junction bases left unmatched: 6. CDR3 region: CASSSGTVNYEQYF. In nucleotides, the CDR3 is TGTGCCAGCAGCTCAGGGACAGTGAACTACGAGCAGTACTTC.

The chain has TRBV5-1 and TRBJ2-7, with 7 bases fitting TRBD2. With V trimmed by 2 bases and J by 0 bases, 5 bases remained unmatched. The germline V gene encodes CDR1 SGHRS and CDR2 YFSETQ. This CDR3 spans 15 amino acids. The CDR3 spells CASSLGLAASYEQYF. CDR3 nucleotides: TGCGCCAGCAGCTTAGGTCTAGCGGCCTCCTACGAGCAGTACTTC.

The chain couples TRBV3-1 (or the pseudogene TRBV3-2) to TRBJ2-2; D gene ambiguous. Looked up from germline, CDR1 is LGHDT and CDR2 is YNNKEL (reference sequence). This CDR3 is 16 amino acids long. V was cut by 0 bases and J by 0 bases, with 8 bases left in between. The CDR3 coding sequence is TGTGCCAGCAGCCAAGAACCAGCGTCGAACACCGGGGAGCTGTTTTTT. The encoded protein is CASSQEPASNTGELFF.

CDR3 nucleotide sequence: TGTGCCAGCAGTCCGCCGGACAGGGGGACATTGTACTTC. Translation gives CASSPPDRGTLYF. V usage is TRBV28 and J usage is TRBJ2-7; TRBD1 aligns across 10 bases. The CDR3 runs to 13 residues. Germline CDR1 reads MDHEN; CDR2 reads SYDVKM. The V gene end was trimmed by 5 bases and the J gene end by 12 bases; junction bases not matched to a gene: 10. The full variable domain, completed using reference TRBV28 and TRBJ2-7, is DVKVTQSSRYLVKRTGEKVFLECVQDMDHENMFWYRQDPGLGLRLIYFSYDVKMKEKGDIPEGYSVSREKKERFSLILESASTNQTSMYLCASSPPDRGTLYFGPGTRLTVT.

This chain links TRBV28 with TRBJ1-5; TRBD1 might be the D (5 bases). Per germline, CDR1 MDHEN and CDR2 SYDVKM. Trimming took 5 bases from V and 9 from J, leaving 17 bases between them. The CDR3 spans 14 residues. This CDR3 is CASSLRGGQMPQHF. In DNA form, the CDR3 reads TGTGCCAGCAGTCTCCGGGGGGGTCAAATGCCCCAGCATTTT.

This clone was picked up one time. The V call is TRBV28, the J call TRBJ1-4; TRBD1 is a possible D gene (5 bases). Germline V gene data show CDR1 as MDHEN and CDR2 as SYDVKM. Trimming removed 2 bases from V and 2 bases from J, with 12 bases in between. CDR3 length equals 16 residues. CDR3 DNA sequence: TGTGCCAGCAGTTTAGGGCAGCCAGGGACTAATGAAAAACTGTTTTTT. It codes for CASSLGQPGTNEKLFF.

This clone was recorded only once. The chain uses TRBV5-1 and TRBJ1-2; D possibly corresponds to TRBD1 (6 bases). The V end lost 0 bases, the J end lost 2 bases, and 14 bases lay between the germline ends. The CDR3 consists of 16 residues. Germline assignment: CDR1 SGHRS and CDR2 YFSETQ. CDR3 residues: CASSLGDRTENYGYTF. The CDR3 region has the DNA TGCGCCAGCAGCTTGGGGGACCGGACAGAAAACTATGGCTACACCTTC.